One sample yielded the 22 T cell receptor beta chains listed below, sequenced in a study of cytomegalovirus exposure and HLA in healthy donors. Vbeta (60) and Jbeta (13) primers were used in the PCR. Produced via immunoSEQ multiplex PCR; TCRdb's table is partial and in-frame only. The repertoire consists of roughly 58,000 clones, with 80% occurring once and the leading ten covering about 4%. The sequenced material came from PBMCs. Receptor source: a woman aged 40 to 55 in good health and CMV-seronegative.

Worth noting for this clone: The junction does not match germline at one end; this may be a read error. The rearrangement uses TRBV7-9 and TRBJ2-1; 8 bases align to TRBD2. Germline lookup yields CDR1 SEHNR and CDR2 FQNEAQ (reference sequence). CDR3 length: 17 residues. The CDR3 DNA sequence: TGTTCCAGCAGCTTACCGAGGGTAGCGGGATCCTACAATGAGCAGTTCTTC. It codes for CSSSLPRVAGSYNEQFF.

The V and J genes are TRBV5-1 and TRBJ2-7, with 9 bases aligning to TRBD2. CDR3 length: 15 amino acids. The germline V gene has CDR1 SGHRS and CDR2 YFSETQ. V gave up 4 bases and J gave up 3 bases; unmatched junction bases: 8. CDR3 DNA: TGCGCCAGCAGCCCCCCGGCGGGGGGGCGCTACGAGCAGTACTTC. Translating it yields CASSPPAGGRYEQYF.

This clone was seen a single time. The chain has TRBV5-1 and TRBJ2-1, with D possibly TRBD1 on 6 matching bases. CDR3 length equals 14 residues. Trimming shortened V by 4 bases and J by 7 bases, and 15 bases separated the two germline ends. CDR1 and CDR2 (germline): SGHRS, YFSETQ. CDR3 protein: CASSISTGTNEQFF. The CDR3 nucleotides are TGCGCCAGCAGCATCTCTACCGGGACAAATGAGCAGTTCTTC.

The J gene is TRBJ1-1, the V gene TRBV28; 9 nucleotides line up with TRBD1. With V trimmed by 2 bases and J by 5 bases, 6 bases remained unmatched. The CDR3 extends over 15 amino acids. Germline-derived CDR1 and CDR2 are MDHEN and SYDVKM. CDR3 residues: CASSLAGTGSTEAFF. CDR3 sequence (DNA): TGTGCCAGCAGTTTAGCCGGGACAGGGAGTACTGAAGCTTTCTTT.

This rearrangement joins TRBV6-5 to TRBJ2-7; 9 bases line up with TRBD2. Per germline, CDR1 MNHEY and CDR2 SVGAGI. This CDR3 has 15 amino acids. Trimming at V came to 2 bases and at J to 2 bases, leaving 4 bases not matched to a gene. The CDR3 region is CASSYGGGGTYEQYF. In nucleotides, the CDR3 is TGTGCCAGCAGTTACGGCGGGGGGGGGACCTACGAGCAGTACTTC.

This sequence joins TRBV18 and TRBJ2-1; tentative D call: TRBD1 (5 bases). Trimming cost V 3 bases and J 8 bases, with 11 bases left between them. The CDR3 consists of 13 residues. CDR1 is KGHSH, CDR2 LQKENI, per germline. The CDR3 reads CASSPLVGDEQFF. The CDR3 coding sequence is TGTGCCAGCTCACCTCTCGTAGGGGATGAGCAGTTCTTC.

This chain uses TRBV18 with TRBJ2-7; TRBD2 matches 14 bases. Germline values: CDR1 KGHSH, CDR2 LQKENI. The CDR3 is made up of 17 amino acids. The trim removed 5 bases at V and 5 bases at J, leaving 11 bases unmatched. As DNA, the CDR3 is TGTGCCAGCTCAGATGCCGGGACTAGCGGGAGATGGAACGAGCAGTACTTC. This codes for CASSDAGTSGRWNEQYF.

This chain links TRBV5-4 with TRBJ2-7; 8 positions match TRBD1. Germline V gene sequence: CDR1 SGHNT, CDR2 YYREEE (reference sequence). Trimming took 5 bases from V and 5 from J; bases not matched to a gene: 9. This CDR3 is 14 amino acids long. This chain's CDR3 is CASRVTGGRDEQYF. CDR3 coding DNA: TGTGCCAGCAGGGTTACAGGGGGAAGGGACGAGCAGTACTTC. The full variable domain, with the rest looked up from reference TRBV5-4 and TRBJ2-7, is ETGVTQSPTHLIKTRGQQVTLRCSSQSGHNTVSWYQQALGQGPQFIFQYYREEENGRGNFPPRFSGLQFPNYSSELNVNALELDDSALYLCASRVTGGRDEQYFGPGTRLTVT.

The chain joins TRBV7-2 to TRBJ2-3; 12 bases line up with TRBD2. The junction had 4 bases not matched to a gene; V was cut back by 4 bases and J by 5 bases. This CDR3 has 15 residues. Germline CDR1 reads SGHTA; CDR2 reads FQGNSA. The CDR3 coding sequence is TGTGCCAGCAGCTCGACTAGCGGGAGTGGAGATACGCAGTATTTT. This gives the protein CASSSTSGSGDTQYF.

The chain combines TRBV4-1 with TRBJ1-1, with 7 bases that match TRBD1. The CDR3 sequence is 14 residues long. The J segment lost 5 bases and the V segment lost 4 bases, leaving 7 bases of the junction unmatched. CDR1 and CDR2 from the germline V gene are MGHRA and YSYEKL. As DNA, the CDR3 is TGCGCCAGCAGCCCCGCGACAGGGCGGACTGAAGCTTTCTTT. This encodes CASSPATGRTEAFF.

This clone has just one count. The chain employs TRBV27 and TRBJ2-7; D might be TRBD1 (5 bases). CDR3 length: 18 residues. Germline V gives CDR1 MNHEY, CDR2 SMNVEV (reference sequence). Trimming removed 5 bases from V and 0 bases from J, with 23 bases in between. This chain's CDR3 is CASSPKPAGPASSYEQYF. The DNA of the CDR3 is TGTGCCAGCAGTCCAAAGCCCGCAGGGCCAGCGAGCTCCTACGAGCAGTACTTC.

This sequence joins TRBV5-1 and TRBJ1-2, with a tentative D call TRBD1 (6 bases). The germline CDR1 and CDR2 sequences are SGHRS and YFSETQ. Trimming cost V 0 bases and J 6 bases, with 15 bases left between them. The CDR3 loop spans 15 amino acids. Written as DNA, the CDR3 is TGCGCCAGCAGCTTGGAAACAGGGATTTATGATGGCTACACCTTC. Translation: CASSLETGIYDGYTF.

This clone was picked up one time. The chain uses TRBV5-1 and TRBJ2-1, with TRBD1 matching 9 bases. After removal of 0 bases from V and 6 bases from J, the junction contained 10 bases not matched to a gene. Germline loops: CDR1 SGHRS, CDR2 YFSETQ. The CDR3 runs to 17 residues. CDR3 in amino acids: CASSLVFSGQGGNEQFF. Written as DNA, the CDR3 is TGCGCCAGCAGCTTGGTCTTTTCGGGACAGGGAGGCAATGAGCAGTTCTTC.

CDR3: CASSSGRSNGGDNEQFF. Here the CDR3 DNA reads TGTGCCAGCAGCTCAGGGAGGTCTAATGGCGGGGACAATGAGCAGTTCTTC. The chain employs TRBV7-3 and TRBJ2-1; possible D gene TRBD2, 6 bases. The CDR3 covers 17 residues. The germline V and J ends were trimmed by 4 bases and 5 bases, with 21 bases remaining between them. Looked up from germline, CDR1 is SGHTA and CDR2 is FQGTGA.

This chain's CDR3 is CASSPRGTSFSVDEQFF. The CDR3 DNA reads as TGTGCCAGCTCACCACGGGGTACTAGCTTCAGCGTTGATGAGCAGTTCTTC. The rearrangement uses TRBV18 and TRBJ2-1; maybe TRBD2 (6 bases). Germline CDR1 KGHSH, CDR2 LQKENI. The CDR3 totals 17 residues. V was cut by 1 base and J by 8 bases, with 21 bases left in between.

The chain recombines TRBV7-6 with TRBJ2-5; the match to TRBD2 covers 11 bases. The CDR3 length is 15 residues. V shed 5 bases and J 5 bases; nucleotides not matched to a gene: 7. Looked up from germline, CDR1 is SGHVS and CDR2 is FNYEAQ. CDR3 region: CASSVTSGSLETQYF. The CDR3 nucleotides read TGTGCCAGCAGCGTCACTAGCGGGAGCCTGGAGACCCAGTACTTC.

This chain joins TRBV29-1 and TRBJ2-3, with 7 bases that match TRBD2. The CDR3 totals 15 residues. Germline-derived CDR1 and CDR2 are SQVTM and ANQGSEA. With 0 bases clipped from V and 5 bases from J, the junction kept 8 bases outside the gene matches. DNA of the CDR3: TGCAGCGTTGAAGATTGGGCGGGAGTGCAAGATACGCAGTATTTT. Its translation: CSVEDWAGVQDTQYF.

The rearrangement links TRBV5-1 to TRBJ1-1; D perhaps matches TRBD1 (6 bases). CDR1 is SGHRS, CDR2 YFSETQ, per germline. This CDR3 region has 13 residues. V lost 3 bases to trimming and J lost 1 base, with 7 bases between them. CDR3 DNA sequence: TGCGCCAGCAGCTCACAGGGGAACACTGAAGCTTTCTTT. Residues: CASSSQGNTEAFF.

The V gene is TRBV28, the J gene TRBJ2-1; 12 nucleotides match TRBD1. Per the germline V gene, CDR1 is MDHEN and CDR2 is SYDVKM. The CDR3 spans 15 residues. Germline trimming cut 3 bases from V and 10 bases from J; bases unmatched to any gene: 7. The CDR3 spells CASSFSGQGAGEQFF. Here the CDR3 DNA reads TGTGCCAGCAGTTTTTCGGGACAGGGGGCCGGGGAGCAGTTCTTC.

V gene TRBV28 combines with J gene TRBJ2-5; TRBD1 might be the D (5 bases). The germline gives CDR1 MDHEN, CDR2 SYDVKM. V lost 7 bases and J 3 bases, leaving 21 bases between the germline ends. CDR3 length: 16 residues. The CDR3 spells CASTLPSQGSKETQYF. The CDR3 DNA is TGTGCCAGCACCCTCCCCAGTCAGGGCAGTAAAGAGACCCAGTACTTC.

The chain combines TRBV10-3 with TRBJ2-6, with a tentative D call TRBD1 (6 bases). CDR1 ENHRY and CDR2 SYGVKD come from the germline V gene. The V end lost 7 bases, the J end lost 2 bases, and 9 bases lay between the germline ends. CDR3 length: 14 residues. CDR3 protein: CAITEGAGANVLTF. For the CDR3, the DNA is TGTGCCATCACCGAGGGGGCTGGGGCCAACGTCCTGACTTTC.

J is TRBJ2-2 and V is TRBV7-8; 10 positions match TRBD1. CDR3 length equals 16 residues. Germline V gene sequence: CDR1 SGHVS, CDR2 FQNEAQ. Trimming removed 1 base from V and 2 bases from J; junction bases left unmatched: 1. The DNA for the CDR3 is TGTGCCAGCAGCTTAGGACAGGGGGCTAACACCGGGGAGCTGTTTTTT. Translating it yields CASSLGQGANTGELFF.